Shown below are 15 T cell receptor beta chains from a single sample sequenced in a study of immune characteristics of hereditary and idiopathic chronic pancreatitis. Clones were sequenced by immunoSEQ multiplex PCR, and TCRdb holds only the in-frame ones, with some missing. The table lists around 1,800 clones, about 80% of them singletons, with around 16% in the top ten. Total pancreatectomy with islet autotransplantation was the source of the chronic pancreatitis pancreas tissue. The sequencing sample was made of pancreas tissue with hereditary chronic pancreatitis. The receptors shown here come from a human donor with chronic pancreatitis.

Here the CDR3 reads CATSLVGTDTQYF. CDR3 bases: TGTGCCACCAGTCTTGTGGGCACAGATACGCAGTATTTT. The chain combines TRBV24-1 with TRBJ2-3; D not resolved. The CDR3 has 13 amino acids. Germline CDR1 KGHDR, CDR2 SFDVKD. V shed 6 bases and J shed 1 base, with 7 bases lying between them.

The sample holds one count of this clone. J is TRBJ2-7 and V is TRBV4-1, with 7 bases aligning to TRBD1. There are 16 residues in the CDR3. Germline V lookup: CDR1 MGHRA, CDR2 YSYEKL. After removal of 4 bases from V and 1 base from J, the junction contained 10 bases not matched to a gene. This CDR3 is CASSLAGDRVSYEQYF. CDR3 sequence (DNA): TGCGCCAGCAGCCTGGCCGGGGACAGAGTTTCCTACGAGCAGTACTTC.

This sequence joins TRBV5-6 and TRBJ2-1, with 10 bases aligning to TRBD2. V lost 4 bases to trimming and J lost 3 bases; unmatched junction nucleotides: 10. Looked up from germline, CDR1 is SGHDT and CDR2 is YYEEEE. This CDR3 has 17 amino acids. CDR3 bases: TGTGCCAGCAGCCCCGATACCGGGACTAGCGTCTACAATGAGCAGTTCTTC. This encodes CASSPDTGTSVYNEQFF.

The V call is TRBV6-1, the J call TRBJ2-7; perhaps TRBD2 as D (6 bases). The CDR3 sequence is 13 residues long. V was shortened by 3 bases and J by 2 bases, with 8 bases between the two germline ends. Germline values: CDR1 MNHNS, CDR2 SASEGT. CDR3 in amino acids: CASSDGGTYEQYF. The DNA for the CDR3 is TGTGCCAGCAGTGATGGGGGGACCTACGAGCAGTACTTC.

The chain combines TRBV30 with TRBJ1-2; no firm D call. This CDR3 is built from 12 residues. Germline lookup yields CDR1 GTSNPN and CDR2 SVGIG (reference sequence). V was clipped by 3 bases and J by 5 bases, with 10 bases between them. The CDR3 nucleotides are TGTGCCTGGAGGGGCTTAGGGTATGGCTACACCTTC. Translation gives CAWRGLGYGYTF. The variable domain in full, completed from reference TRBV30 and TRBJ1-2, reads SQTIHQWPATLVQPVGSPLSLECTVEGTSNPNLYWYRQAAGRGLQLLFYSVGIGQISSEVPQNLSASRPQDRQFILSSKKLLLSDSGFYLCAWRGLGYGYTFGSGTRLTVV.

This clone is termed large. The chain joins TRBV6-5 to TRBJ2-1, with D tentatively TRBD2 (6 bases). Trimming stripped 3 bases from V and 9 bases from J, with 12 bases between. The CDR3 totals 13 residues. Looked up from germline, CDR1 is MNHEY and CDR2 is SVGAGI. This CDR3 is CASSYAGPAEQFF. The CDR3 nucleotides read TGTGCCAGCAGTTATGCGGGGCCAGCTGAGCAGTTCTTC.

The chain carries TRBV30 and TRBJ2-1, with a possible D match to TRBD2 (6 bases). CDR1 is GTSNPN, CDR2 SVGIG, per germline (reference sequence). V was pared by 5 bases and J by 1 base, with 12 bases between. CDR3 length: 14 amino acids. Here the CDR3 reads CAWDPGTSYNEQFF. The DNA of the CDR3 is TGTGCCTGGGACCCCGGGACTTCCTACAATGAGCAGTTCTTC.

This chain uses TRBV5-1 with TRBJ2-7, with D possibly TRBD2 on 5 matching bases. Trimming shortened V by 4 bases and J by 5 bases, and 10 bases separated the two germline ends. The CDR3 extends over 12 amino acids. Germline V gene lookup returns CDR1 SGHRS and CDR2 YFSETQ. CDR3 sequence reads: CASSILGDEQYF. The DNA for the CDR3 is TGCGCCAGCAGCATACTGGGAGACGAGCAGTACTTC.

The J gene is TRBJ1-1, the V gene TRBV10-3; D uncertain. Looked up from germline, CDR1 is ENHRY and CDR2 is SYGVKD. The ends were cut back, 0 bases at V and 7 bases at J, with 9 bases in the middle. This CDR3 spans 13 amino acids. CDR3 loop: CAISESEGVEAFF. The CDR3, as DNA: TGTGCCATCAGTGAGTCTGAGGGTGTTGAAGCTTTCTTT.

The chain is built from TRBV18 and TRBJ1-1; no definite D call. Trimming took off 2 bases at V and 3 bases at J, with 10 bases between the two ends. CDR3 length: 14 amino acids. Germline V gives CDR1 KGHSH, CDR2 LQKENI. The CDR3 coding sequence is TGTGCCAGCTCACCATGGATGTTGGACACTGAAGCTTTCTTT. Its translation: CASSPWMLDTEAFF.

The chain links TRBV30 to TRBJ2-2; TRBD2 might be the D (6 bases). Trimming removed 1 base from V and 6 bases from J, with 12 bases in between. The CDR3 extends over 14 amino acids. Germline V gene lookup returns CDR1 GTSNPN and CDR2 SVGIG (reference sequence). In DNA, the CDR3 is TGTGCCTGGAGTGCGCTACTAGCTGCCGGGGAGCTGTTTTTT. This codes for CAWSALLAAGELFF.

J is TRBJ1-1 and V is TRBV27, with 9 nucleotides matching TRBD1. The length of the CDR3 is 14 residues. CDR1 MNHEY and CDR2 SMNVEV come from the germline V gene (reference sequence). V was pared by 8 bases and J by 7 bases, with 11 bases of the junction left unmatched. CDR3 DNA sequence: TGTGCCAGCCGCGGGACAGGGTATAGCGGTGAAGCTTTCTTT. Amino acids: CASRGTGYSGEAFF.

CDR3 residues: CASSYRTNEKLFF. CDR3 DNA sequence: TGTGCCAGCAGTTACCGAACTAATGAAAAACTGTTTTTT. V usage is TRBV27 and J usage is TRBJ1-4; unclear D gene. CDR3 length: 13 amino acids. Per the germline V gene, CDR1 is MNHEY and CDR2 is SMNVEV (reference sequence). Trimming pared 4 bases from V and 1 base from J, leaving 4 bases between.

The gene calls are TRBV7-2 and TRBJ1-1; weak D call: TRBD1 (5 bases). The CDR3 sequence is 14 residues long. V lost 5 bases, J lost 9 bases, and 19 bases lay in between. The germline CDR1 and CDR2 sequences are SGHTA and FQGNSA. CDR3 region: CASSVVRQGGQAFF. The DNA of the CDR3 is TGTGCCAGCAGCGTTGTTCGGCAGGGAGGGCAAGCTTTCTTT.

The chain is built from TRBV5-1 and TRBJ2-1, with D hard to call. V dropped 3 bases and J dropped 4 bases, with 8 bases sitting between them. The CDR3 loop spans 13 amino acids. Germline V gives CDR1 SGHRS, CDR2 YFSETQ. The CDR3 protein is CASSSEMYNEQFF. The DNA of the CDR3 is TGCGCCAGCAGCTCGGAAATGTACAATGAGCAGTTCTTC.